These 29 T cell receptor beta chains came from one sample sequenced in a study of blood T cells in healthy people across ages. It was with a sample-barcoded 5' primer and a J-beta primer mix that a second PCR of about 6 to 12 cycles was run. TCRdb re-called the 5' RACE reads with MiXCR, one entry per CDR3 protein. Of fewer than 900,000 distinct CDR3 sequences listed, roughly 44% were seen once; the top ten hold around a fifth. The sample comprised blood. The receptors come from a woman in her fifties or sixties in good health.

This chain uses TRBV12-3 or TRBV12-4 with TRBJ1-2; D uncertain. The CDR3 sequence is 12 residues long. Trimming took 6 bases from V and 6 from J, leaving 11 bases between them. The CDR3, as DNA: TGTGCCAGCAGCAAATTTAGTGATGGCTACACCTTC. Residues: CASSKFSDGYTF.

This clonotype was detected only a few times. The chain couples TRBV7-3 to TRBJ2-5; either TRBD1 or TRBD2 may supply D (5 bases each). Looked up from germline, CDR1 is SGHTA and CDR2 is FQGTGA. V dropped 0 bases and J dropped 11 bases, with 19 bases sitting between them. This CDR3 has 15 residues. The CDR3 sequence: CASSLTVAGQGEQYF. The CDR3 bases are TGTGCCAGCAGCTTAACCGTTGCGGGCCAGGGAGAGCAGTACTTC.

This chain joins TRBV7-9 and TRBJ1-1; D unclear. Germline V CDR1 and CDR2: SEHNR, FQNEAQ (reference sequence). Trimming took 5 bases from V and 1 from J, leaving 8 bases between them. This CDR3 spans 13 amino acids. The CDR3 is CASSLSKNTEAFF. The DNA of the CDR3 is TGTGCCAGCAGCCTAAGTAAGAACACTGAAGCTTTCTTT.

V and J are TRBV10-3 and TRBJ2-3; 9 positions agree with TRBD2. The germline V gene encodes CDR1 ENHRY and CDR2 SYGVKD. The CDR3 is 15 amino acids. Unmatched junction bases numbered 6, after V lost 6 bases and J lost 2 bases. Here the CDR3 reads CAISLPGLATDTQYF. CDR3 bases: TGTGCCATCAGCTTACCGGGACTAGCCACAGATACGCAGTATTTT.

This clonotype was seen a handful of times. The chain carries TRBV20-1 and TRBJ2-7; unclear D gene. Germline loops: CDR1 DFQATT, CDR2 SNEGSKA (reference sequence). The CDR3 totals 12 residues. Between the trimmed V and J ends, which lost 6 bases and 3 bases, there was a span of 12 bases. The CDR3 coding sequence is TGCAGTGCCAGCCGGACCAACTACGAGCAGTACTTC. Translating it yields CSASRTNYEQYF.

This clonotype was detected a few times. The V call is TRBV4-3, the J call TRBJ1-2; a possible D gene is TRBD1 (5 bases). The CDR3 is 15 residues long. Germline CDR1 is LGHNA and CDR2 is YSLEER. Trimming took 0 bases from V and 8 from J, leaving 16 bases between them. The CDR3 DNA follows: TGCGCCAGCAGCCAAGACGGGGCAGGGCAAGAGGGCTACACCTTC. Translating it yields CASSQDGAGQEGYTF.

The chain couples TRBV6-5 to TRBJ2-5; D may be TRBD2 (6 bases). The J call may be incorrect, as the DNA end agrees better with TRBJ2-7. Germline values: CDR1 MNHEY, CDR2 SVGAGI. This CDR3 has 14 residues. Here the CDR3 reads CASRDRDSIYEQYF. The DNA for the CDR3 is TGTGCCAGCAGGGACCGGGACTCAATCTACGAGCAGTACTTC.

On this clonotype: A much larger clone differs from this one at a single base, so this may be a read error. This chain connects TRBV29-1 to TRBJ2-1; D perhaps matches TRBD2 (5 bases). V was cut by 7 bases and J by 1 base, with 11 bases left in between. The CDR3 runs to 13 residues. Germline V gives CDR1 SQVTM, CDR2 ANQGSEA. The CDR3 reads CSAGGGSYNEQFF. The CDR3 region has the DNA TGCAGCGCTGGAGGCGGATCCTACAATGAGCAGTTCTTC.

A few counts support this clonotype. The CDR3: CASSQGVLEQFF. The CDR3 DNA is TGTGCCAGCAGCCAAGGCGTTTTGGAGCAGTTCTTC. This rearrangement joins TRBV14 to TRBJ2-1, with D unresolved. The CDR3 loop spans 12 amino acids. Germline CDR1 is SGHDN and CDR2 is FVKESK. Trimming cost V 1 base and J 10 bases, with 8 bases left between them.

This sequence joins TRBV12-3 or TRBV12-4 and TRBJ2-1; TRBD2 matches 12 bases. This CDR3 spans 15 amino acids. The V and J ends lost 6 bases and 6 bases, in that order; junction bases with no gene match: 6. The CDR3: CASRTSGGDVNEQFF. The CDR3 coding sequence is TGTGCCAGCAGGACTAGCGGGGGAGATGTCAATGAGCAGTTCTTC.

V is TRBV27 and J is TRBJ2-1, with D hard to call. The CDR3 is 13 amino acids. CDR1 MNHEY and CDR2 SMNVEV come from the germline V gene (reference sequence). The germline V and J ends were trimmed by 6 bases and 5 bases, with 11 bases remaining between them. CDR3: CASSPDGHNEQFF. CDR3 bases: TGTGCCAGCAGCCCGGACGGGCACAATGAGCAGTTCTTC.

The gene calls are TRBV6-5 and TRBJ2-7; TRBD2 agrees at 10 bases. There are 15 residues in the CDR3. CDR1 and CDR2 from the germline V gene are MNHEY and SVGAGI. The ends lost 5 bases at V and 0 bases at J; junction bases unmatched: 4. The CDR3 here is CASSPGTSDSYEQYF. The CDR3 DNA is TGTGCCAGCAGTCCCGGGACTAGCGACTCCTACGAGCAGTACTTC.

The chain couples TRBV29-1 to TRBJ2-1; D gene ambiguous. CDR3 length: 12 residues. The germline gives CDR1 SQVTM, CDR2 ANQGSEA. Trimming took 3 bases from V and 6 from J, leaving 9 bases between them. CDR3 sequence (DNA): TGCAGCGTTGATGAGAGCGTCAATGAGCAGTTCTTC. Encoded protein: CSVDESVNEQFF.

V is TRBV10-3 and J is TRBJ2-7; weak D call: TRBD2 (5 bases). Between the trimmed V and J ends, which lost 10 bases and 3 bases, there was a span of 19 bases. This CDR3 contains 14 residues. Germline-derived CDR1 and CDR2 are ENHRY and SYGVKD. The CDR3 is CATALLDSNYEQYF. Here the CDR3 DNA reads TGTGCCACCGCGCTACTAGATAGTAACTACGAGCAGTACTTC.

V is TRBV7-2 and J is TRBJ1-1, with D possibly matching TRBD1 (6 bases). This CDR3 has 14 residues. The germline gives CDR1 SGHTA, CDR2 FQGNSA. V was pared by 5 bases and J by 6 bases, with 16 bases between. CDR3 region: CASSRTRTVPEAFF. The CDR3 DNA follows: TGTGCCAGCAGCCGGACCCGGACAGTTCCTGAAGCTTTCTTT.

This clonotype was seen once. This may arise from a read error, as a much more abundant clone is one base away. The chain recombines TRBV29-1 with TRBJ2-3; D uncertain. The germline V gene has CDR1 SQVTM and CDR2 ANQGSEA. This CDR3 has 12 residues. V lost 5 bases and J lost 8, with 14 bases in between. This CDR3 is CSVRRTSSTQYF. The CDR3 coding sequence is TGCAGCGTTCGTAGAACCTCCAGTACGCAGTATTTT.

The genes are TRBV20-1 and TRBJ2-3; TRBD1 matches at 7 bases. The CDR3 is 15 amino acids. V trimming: 0 bases; J trimming: 2 bases; junction bases outside the gene matches: 5. In germline, CDR1 is DFQATT, CDR2 SNEGSKA (reference sequence). CDR3 coding DNA: TGCAGTGCTAGAGAAGGGACAGAATCCACAGATACGCAGTATTTT. Amino acids: CSAREGTESTDTQYF.

This clonotype has more than one count but fewer than ten. This chain links TRBV2 with TRBJ1-2; D ambiguous. V was clipped by 0 bases and J by 8 bases, with 10 bases between them. The length of the CDR3 is 13 residues. CDR1 is SNHLY and CDR2 is FYNNEI in the germline V gene. CDR3 coding DNA: TGTGCCAGCAGTGAAGCGAAGGGAGGCGGCTACACCTTC. Protein: CASSEAKGGGYTF.

In this sample, this clonotype turned up many times. J is TRBJ2-7 and V is TRBV13, with 9 bases matching TRBD2. V shed 5 bases, J shed 1 base, and the junction held 3 bases outside the gene matches. Germline values: CDR1 PRHDT, CDR2 FYEKMQ (reference sequence). The CDR3 is 14 residues long. CDR3 region: CASSPAGGSYEQYF. The CDR3 region has the DNA TGTGCCAGCAGCCCCGCGGGAGGGTCCTACGAGCAGTACTTC. Using reference TRBV13 and TRBJ2-7 for the parts outside the CDR3, the full variable domain is AAGVIQSPRHLIKEKRETATLKCYPIPRHDTVYWYQQGPGQDPQFLISFYEKMQSDKGSIPDRFSAQQFSDYHSELNMSSLELGDSALYFCASSPAGGSYEQYFGPGTRLTVT.

A few counts support this clonotype. The V gene is TRBV20-1, the J gene TRBJ2-5; unclear D gene. Germline CDR1 DFQATT, CDR2 SNEGSKA (reference sequence). Trimming took off 3 bases at V and 5 bases at J, with 7 bases between the two ends. The CDR3 has 11 residues. The CDR3: CSASPSETQYF. CDR3 DNA sequence: TGCAGTGCTAGCCCCTCGGAGACCCAGTACTTC.

The CDR3 protein is CASSGLAGGEEQYF. In DNA form, the CDR3 reads TGTGCCAGCAGCGGACTAGCGGGGGGGGAGGAGCAGTACTTC. The V gene is TRBV12-3 or TRBV12-4, the J gene TRBJ2-7; TRBD2 aligns across 15 bases. This CDR3 region has 14 residues. J was trimmed by 7 bases and V by 6 bases; bases with no gene match: 4.

This clonotype occurred a few times. In DNA, the CDR3 is TGCAGCGTTAACTCACTAGCGGGAGGGAACTACGAGCAGTACTTC. This translates into CSVNSLAGGNYEQYF. The chain joins TRBV29-1 to TRBJ2-7; 13 bases match TRBD2. With 5 bases clipped from V and 3 bases from J, the junction kept 7 bases outside the gene matches. Looked up from germline, CDR1 is SQVTM and CDR2 is ANQGSEA. This CDR3 spans 15 amino acids.

A remark on this clonotype: A junction boundary mismatches the germline segment, possibly from a read error. This chain uses TRBV20-1 with TRBJ2-3, with D uncertain. This CDR3 has 15 amino acids. CDR1 DFQATT and CDR2 SNEGSKA come from the germline V gene (reference sequence). CDR3 DNA: TGCAGAGCTAGAGATGCCCCTTTGGGCACAGATACGCAGTATTTT. Translation gives CRARDAPLGTDTQYF.

The V gene is TRBV5-1, the J gene TRBJ2-1, with a tentative D call TRBD2 (6 bases). Germline lookup yields CDR1 SGHRS and CDR2 YFSETQ. CDR3 length: 16 amino acids. Trimming took 2 bases from V and 5 from J, leaving 17 bases between them. CDR3 region: CASSFRWGGGDNEQFF. DNA of the CDR3: TGCGCCAGCAGCTTTAGGTGGGGTGGAGGGGACAATGAGCAGTTCTTC.

This clonotype was seen a handful of times. The chain employs TRBV11-2 and TRBJ2-3, with 11 bases aligning to TRBD2. Trimming at V came to 1 base and at J to 1 base, leaving 16 bases not matched to a gene. CDR1 SGHAT and CDR2 FQNNGV come from the germline V gene. The CDR3 is 21 residues long. The CDR3: CASSLGVPGLAARWGTDTQYF. The DNA for the CDR3 is TGTGCCAGCAGCTTAGGGGTTCCGGGACTAGCGGCAAGATGGGGCACAGATACGCAGTATTTT.

The V call is TRBV20-1, the J call TRBJ2-7; D may be TRBD2 (6 bases). V was trimmed by 0 bases and J by 3 bases, leaving 15 bases between them. CDR3 length: 15 residues. Germline lookup yields CDR1 DFQATT and CDR2 SNEGSKA (reference sequence). The CDR3 spells CSARDSRGANYEQYF. CDR3 sequence (DNA): TGCAGTGCTAGAGATTCTCGCGGGGCGAACTACGAGCAGTACTTC.

The chain carries TRBV13 and TRBJ2-7; D possibly corresponds to TRBD1 (6 bases). Trimming stripped 1 base from V and 2 bases from J, with 18 bases between. Germline CDR1 reads PRHDT; CDR2 reads FYEKMQ (reference sequence). The CDR3 sequence is 17 residues long. The CDR3 DNA reads TGTGCCAGCAGCTTAGTCCAGGGGACCGACAAGACCTACGAGCAGTACTTC. It yields the protein CASSLVQGTDKTYEQYF.

There are many counts of this clonotype. The chain couples TRBV11-2 to TRBJ2-1, with 7 bases that match TRBD2. There are 14 residues in the CDR3. CDR1 is SGHAT, CDR2 FQNNGV, per germline. V lost 4 bases to trimming and J lost 4 bases; unmatched junction nucleotides: 4. CDR3 amino acids: CASSSSGVYNEQFF. The CDR3 DNA is TGTGCCAGCAGCTCCAGCGGGGTGTACAATGAGCAGTTCTTC. Filled out from reference TRBV11-2 and TRBJ2-1, the complete variable domain reads EAGVAQSPRYKIIEKRQSVAFWCNPISGHATLYWYQQILGQGPKLLIQFQNNGVVDDSQLPKDRFSAERLKGVDSTLKIQPAKLEDSAVYLCASSSSGVYNEQFFGPGTRLTVL.

The chain uses TRBV6-2 or TRBV6-3 and TRBJ2-4, with TRBD2 identical over 10 bases. Judging by the DNA end, TRBJ2-7 fits better; the J call may be wrong. CDR3 length equals 14 residues. CDR1 MNHEY and CDR2 SVGEGT come from the germline V gene. In nucleotides, the CDR3 is TGTGCCAGCAGTTACGCTAGCGGGAGAGACGAGCAGTACTTC. This codes for CASSYASGRDEQYF.